The clone carrying this T cell receptor (beta chain) came up a few times. The sample belongs to a study of identical twins. Germline CDR1 reads MDHEN; CDR2 reads SYDVKM. The CDR3 extends over 15 amino acids. The V gene end was trimmed by 4 bases and the J gene end by 7 bases; junction bases not matched to a gene: 7. From the 5' RACE reads, TCRdb called clonotypes with MiXCR, one entry per CDR3 protein. The table has about 250,000 distinct CDR3 sequences, 6% to 8.5% seen once. This sample was shared with a second study, whose subject was yellow fever vaccine responses in identical twins.

This sequence was found in a woman aged 18 to 35 in good health. The V call is TRBV28, the J call TRBJ2-2; 9 bases fit TRBD1. The sample taken for sequencing was CD8+ T cells sorted from blood. The CDR3: CASSSSQGAGGELFF. The CDR3 region has the DNA TGTGCCAGCAGTTCCTCACAGGGGGCGGGCGGGGAGCTGTTTTTT.